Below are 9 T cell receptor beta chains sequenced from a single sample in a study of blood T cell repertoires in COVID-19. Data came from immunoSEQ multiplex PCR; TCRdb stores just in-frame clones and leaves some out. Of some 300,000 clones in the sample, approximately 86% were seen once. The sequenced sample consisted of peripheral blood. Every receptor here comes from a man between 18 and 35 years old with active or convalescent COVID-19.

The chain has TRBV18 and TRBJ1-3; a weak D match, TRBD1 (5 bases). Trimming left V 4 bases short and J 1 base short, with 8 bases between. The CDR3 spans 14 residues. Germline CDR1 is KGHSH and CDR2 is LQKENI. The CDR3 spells CASSHGQSGNTIYF. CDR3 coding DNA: TGTGCCAGCTCACACGGACAATCTGGAAACACCATATATTTT.

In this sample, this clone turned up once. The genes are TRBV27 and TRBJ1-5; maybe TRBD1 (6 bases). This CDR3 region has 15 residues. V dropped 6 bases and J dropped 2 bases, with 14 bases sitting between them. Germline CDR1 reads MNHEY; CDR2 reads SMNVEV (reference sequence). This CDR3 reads CASRGAGAGNQPQHF. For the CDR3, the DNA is TGTGCCAGCAGAGGAGCAGGGGCCGGCAATCAGCCCCAGCATTTT.

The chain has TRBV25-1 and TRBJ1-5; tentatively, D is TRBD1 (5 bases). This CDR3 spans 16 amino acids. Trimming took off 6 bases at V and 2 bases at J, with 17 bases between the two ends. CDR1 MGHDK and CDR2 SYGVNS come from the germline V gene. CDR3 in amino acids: CASRKGLRGGNQPQHF. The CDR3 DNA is TGTGCCAGCAGGAAGGGACTCCGAGGGGGCAATCAGCCCCAGCATTTT.

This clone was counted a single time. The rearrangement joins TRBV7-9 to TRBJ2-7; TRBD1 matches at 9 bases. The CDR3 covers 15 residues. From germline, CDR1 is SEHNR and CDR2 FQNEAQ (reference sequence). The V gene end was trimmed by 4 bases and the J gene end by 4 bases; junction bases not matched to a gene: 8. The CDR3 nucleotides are TGTGCCAGCAGCTCCGTACGGGACAGGGATTACGAGCAGTACTTC. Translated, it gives CASSSVRDRDYEQYF.

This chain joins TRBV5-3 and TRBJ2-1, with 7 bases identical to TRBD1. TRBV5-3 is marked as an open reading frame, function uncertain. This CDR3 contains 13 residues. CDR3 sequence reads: CAIDRAMGNEQFF. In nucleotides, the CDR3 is TGTGCGATAGACAGGGCGATGGGCAATGAGCAGTTCTTC.

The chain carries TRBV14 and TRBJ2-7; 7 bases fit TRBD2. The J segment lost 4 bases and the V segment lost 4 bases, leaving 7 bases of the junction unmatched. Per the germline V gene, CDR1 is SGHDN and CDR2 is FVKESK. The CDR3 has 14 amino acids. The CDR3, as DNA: TGTGCCAGCAGCCCCCTGCGGGAGTGGTACGAGCAGTACTTC. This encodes CASSPLREWYEQYF.

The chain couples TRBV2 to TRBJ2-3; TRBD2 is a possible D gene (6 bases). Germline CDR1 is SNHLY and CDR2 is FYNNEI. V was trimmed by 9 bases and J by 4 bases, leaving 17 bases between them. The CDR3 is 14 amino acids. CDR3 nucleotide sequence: TGTGCCAGTAGCGGCCCCCGGGAACCAGATACGCAGTATTTT. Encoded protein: CASSGPREPDTQYF.

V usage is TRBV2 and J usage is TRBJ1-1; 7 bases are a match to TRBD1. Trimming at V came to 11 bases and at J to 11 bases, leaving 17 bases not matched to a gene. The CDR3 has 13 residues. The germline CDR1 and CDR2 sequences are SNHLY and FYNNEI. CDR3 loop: CASQDRIAQGAFF. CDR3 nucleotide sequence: TGTGCCTCACAGGACAGGATCGCACAGGGGGCTTTCTTT.

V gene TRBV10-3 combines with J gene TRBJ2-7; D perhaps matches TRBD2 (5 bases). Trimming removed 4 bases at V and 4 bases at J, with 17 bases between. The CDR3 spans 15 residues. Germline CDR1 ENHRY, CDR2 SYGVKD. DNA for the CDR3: TGTGCCATCAGTGCCTCGGGAAGGGCTCTATACGAGCAGTACTTC. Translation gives CAISASGRALYEQYF.